This entry describes one TCR beta chain. Its matching antigen is unknown. The sample originates from a study of shared clonotypes between healthy human individuals. The CDR3 length is 15 residues. J gave up 5 bases and V 5 bases, and 9 bases lay outside the gene matches. From germline, CDR1 is SGHAT and CDR2 FQNNGV. General observations from the study: Sequencing depth was a factor that was expected to affect clonotype sharing among donors.

The assay was immunoSEQ multiplex PCR, and TCRdb's table has in-frame clones only and misses some. The sample holds approximately 2.5 million clones; around 90% are singletons and the top ten take about 0.13%. This sequence was found in a man aged 18 to 30 in good health. V usage is TRBV11-2 and J usage is TRBJ2-1, with TRBD1 matching over 7 bases. The sequencing sample was made of naive CD4+ T cells sorted from blood. Specified subset: CD45RA+ positively selected. This CDR3 is CASSPSTGSHNEQFF. In DNA form, the CDR3 reads TGTGCCAGCAGCCCTTCGACAGGGTCCCACAATGAGCAGTTCTTC.